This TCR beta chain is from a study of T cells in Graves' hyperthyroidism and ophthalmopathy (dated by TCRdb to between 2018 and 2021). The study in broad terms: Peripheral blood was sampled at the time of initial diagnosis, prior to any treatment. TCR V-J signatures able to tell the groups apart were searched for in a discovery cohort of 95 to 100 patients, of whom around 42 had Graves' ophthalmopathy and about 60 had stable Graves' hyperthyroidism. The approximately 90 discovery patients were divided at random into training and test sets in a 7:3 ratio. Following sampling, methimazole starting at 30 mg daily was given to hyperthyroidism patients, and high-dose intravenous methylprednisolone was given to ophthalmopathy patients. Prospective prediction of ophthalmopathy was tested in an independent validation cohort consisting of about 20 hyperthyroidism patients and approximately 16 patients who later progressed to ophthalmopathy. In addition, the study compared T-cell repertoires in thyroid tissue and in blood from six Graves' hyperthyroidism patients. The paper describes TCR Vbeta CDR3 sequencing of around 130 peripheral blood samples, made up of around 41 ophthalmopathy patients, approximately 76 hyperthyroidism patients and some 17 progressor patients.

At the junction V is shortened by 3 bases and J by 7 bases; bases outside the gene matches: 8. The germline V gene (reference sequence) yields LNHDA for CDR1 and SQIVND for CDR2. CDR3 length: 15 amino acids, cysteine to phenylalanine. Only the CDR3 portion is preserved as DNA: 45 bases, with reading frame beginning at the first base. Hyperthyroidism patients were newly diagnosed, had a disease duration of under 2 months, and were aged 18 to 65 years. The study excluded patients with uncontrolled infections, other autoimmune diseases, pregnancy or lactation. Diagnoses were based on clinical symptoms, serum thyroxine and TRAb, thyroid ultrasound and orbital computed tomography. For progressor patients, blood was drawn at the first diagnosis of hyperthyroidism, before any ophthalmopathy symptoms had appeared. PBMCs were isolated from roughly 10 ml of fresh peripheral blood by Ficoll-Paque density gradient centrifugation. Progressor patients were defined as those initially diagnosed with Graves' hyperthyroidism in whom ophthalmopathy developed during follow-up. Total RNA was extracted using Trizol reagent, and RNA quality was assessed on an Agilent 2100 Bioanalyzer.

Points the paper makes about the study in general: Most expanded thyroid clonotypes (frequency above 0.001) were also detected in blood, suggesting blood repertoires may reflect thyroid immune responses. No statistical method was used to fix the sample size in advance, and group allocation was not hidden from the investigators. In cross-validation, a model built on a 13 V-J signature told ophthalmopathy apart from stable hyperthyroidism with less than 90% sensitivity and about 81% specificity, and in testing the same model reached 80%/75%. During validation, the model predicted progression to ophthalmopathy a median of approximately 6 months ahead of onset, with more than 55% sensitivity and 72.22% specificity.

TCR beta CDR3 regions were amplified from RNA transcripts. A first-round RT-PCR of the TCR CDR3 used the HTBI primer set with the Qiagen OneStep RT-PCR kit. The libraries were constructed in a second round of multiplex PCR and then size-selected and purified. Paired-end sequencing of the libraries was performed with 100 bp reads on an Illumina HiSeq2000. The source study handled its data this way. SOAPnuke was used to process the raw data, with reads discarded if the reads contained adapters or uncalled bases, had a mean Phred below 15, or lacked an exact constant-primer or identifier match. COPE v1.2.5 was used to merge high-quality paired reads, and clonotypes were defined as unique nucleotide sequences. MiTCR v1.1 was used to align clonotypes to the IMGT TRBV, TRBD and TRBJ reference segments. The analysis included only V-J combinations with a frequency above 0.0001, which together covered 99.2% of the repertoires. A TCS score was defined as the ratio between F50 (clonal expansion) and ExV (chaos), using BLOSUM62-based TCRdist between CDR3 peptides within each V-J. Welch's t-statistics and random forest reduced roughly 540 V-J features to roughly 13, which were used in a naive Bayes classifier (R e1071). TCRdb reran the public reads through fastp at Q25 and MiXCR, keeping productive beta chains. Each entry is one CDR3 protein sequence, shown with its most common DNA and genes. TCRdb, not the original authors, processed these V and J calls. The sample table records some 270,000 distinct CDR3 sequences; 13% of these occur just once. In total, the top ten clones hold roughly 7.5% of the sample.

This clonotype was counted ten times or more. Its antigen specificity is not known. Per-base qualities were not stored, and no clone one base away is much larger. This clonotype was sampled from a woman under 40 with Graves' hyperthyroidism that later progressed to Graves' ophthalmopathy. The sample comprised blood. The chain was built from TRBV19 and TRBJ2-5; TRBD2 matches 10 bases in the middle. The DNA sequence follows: TGTGCCAGTAGTATCGTGACTAGCGGGTGGAGGACCCAGTACTTC. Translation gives CASSIVTSGWRTQYF.